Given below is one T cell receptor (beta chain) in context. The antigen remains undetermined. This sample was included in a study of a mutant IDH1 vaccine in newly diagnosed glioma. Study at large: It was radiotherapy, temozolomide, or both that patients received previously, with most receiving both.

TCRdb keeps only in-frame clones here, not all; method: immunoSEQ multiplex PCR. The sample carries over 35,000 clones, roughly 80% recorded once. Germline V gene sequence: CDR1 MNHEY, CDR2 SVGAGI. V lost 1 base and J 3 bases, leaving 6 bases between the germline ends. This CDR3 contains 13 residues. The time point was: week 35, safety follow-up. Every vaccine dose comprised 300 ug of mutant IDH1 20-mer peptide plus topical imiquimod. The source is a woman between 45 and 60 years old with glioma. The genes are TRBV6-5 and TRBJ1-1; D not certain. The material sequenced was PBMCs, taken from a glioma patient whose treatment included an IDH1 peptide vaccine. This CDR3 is CASSYFVDTEAFF. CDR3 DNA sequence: TGTGCCAGCAGTTACTTTGTCGACACTGAAGCTTTCTTT.